The 31 T cell receptor beta chains in this list originate from one sample, sequenced in a study of Ad26.COV2.S vaccination and SARS-CoV-2 variants. Produced via immunoSEQ multiplex PCR; TCRdb's table is partial and in-frame only. The data hold 430,000 or so clones, with more than 80% observed a single time. Noted treatment: some 19 received Ad26.COV2.S at low or high dose, single or two shots; 5 received placebo; per-sample allocation not given. Samples were taken on day 63 after the first vaccine or placebo injection. The input for sequencing was peripheral blood, taken in a trial of Ad26.COV2.S vaccine versus placebo. The receptors come from a person aged 18-65 years who received the Ad26.COV2.S COVID-19 vaccine or a placebo.

The V call is TRBV5-7, the J call TRBJ1-4; no reliable D call. TRBV5-7 is given ORF status, its function remaining uncertain. The CDR3 covers 16 residues. V lost 2 bases and J lost 4, with 15 bases in between. The CDR3 region is CASSFTPRWSNEKLFF. The CDR3 coding sequence is TGTGCCAGCAGCTTTACCCCACGGTGGAGTAATGAAAAACTGTTTTTT.

The chain is built from TRBV4-2 and TRBJ2-2, with a tentative D call TRBD2 (5 bases). The germline V gene has CDR1 LGHNA and CDR2 YNFKEQ. V lost 1 base to trimming and J lost 1 base, with 10 bases between them. The CDR3 is 16 amino acids. DNA for the CDR3: TGTGCCAGCAGCCAAGGAGCGGCGGGGAACACCGGGGAGCTGTTTTTT. It yields the protein CASSQGAAGNTGELFF.

This chain uses TRBV7-9 with TRBJ2-3; 14 bases match TRBD2. Trimming at V came to 5 bases and at J to 5 bases, leaving 3 bases not matched to a gene. The CDR3 runs to 15 residues. The germline gives CDR1 SEHNR, CDR2 FQNEAQ (reference sequence). CDR3 nucleotides: TGTGCCAGCAGCATAGGGACTAGCGGGAGAGATACGCAGTATTTT. Its protein product is CASSIGTSGRDTQYF.

The chain is built from TRBV19 and TRBJ2-1, with 12 bases lining up with TRBD2. V lost 5 bases and J lost 7; bases outside the gene matches: 9. There are 16 residues in the CDR3. CDR1 is LNHDA and CDR2 is SQIVND in the germline V gene (reference sequence). The CDR3 protein is CASSSLTSGSVNEQFF. CDR3 bases: TGTGCCAGTAGTTCCCTGACTAGCGGGAGTGTAAATGAGCAGTTCTTC.

The chain links TRBV29-1 to TRBJ2-2; the D is unclear. V lost 3 bases and J 3 bases, leaving 8 bases between the germline ends. Germline CDR1 is SQVTM and CDR2 is ANQGSEA. The CDR3 covers 13 residues. CDR3 residues: CSVDNGYTGELFF. Written as DNA, the CDR3 is TGCAGCGTTGACAATGGATACACCGGGGAGCTGTTTTTT.

The V call is TRBV5-4, the J call TRBJ2-2; 7 bases are shared with TRBD1. Looked up from germline, CDR1 is SGHNT and CDR2 is YYREEE (reference sequence). The CDR3 is 16 amino acids. Trimming removed 0 bases from V and 3 bases from J; junction bases left unmatched: 5. The CDR3 coding sequence is TGTGCCAGCAGCTTGGCACAGGGGATGGACACCGGGGAGCTGTTTTTT. Amino acids: CASSLAQGMDTGELFF.

The CDR3 here is CASSVWNGYTF. The CDR3 DNA reads TGTGCCAGCAGTGTGTGGAATGGCTACACCTTC. This chain uses TRBV28 with TRBJ1-2, with D unresolved. V lost 5 bases and J 6 bases, leaving 7 bases between the germline ends. The CDR3 spans 11 residues. Germline V gene sequence: CDR1 MDHEN, CDR2 SYDVKM.

The rearrangement uses TRBV7-9 and TRBJ2-3; D gene ambiguous. CDR3 length: 13 residues. V lost 3 bases and J lost 2, with 6 bases in between. In germline, CDR1 is SEHNR, CDR2 FQNEAQ (reference sequence). The CDR3 DNA follows: TGTGCCAGCAGCTTGCTAGACACAGATACGCAGTATTTT. Residues: CASSLLDTDTQYF.

The chain employs TRBV5-1 and TRBJ2-7, with D perhaps matching TRBD1 (5 bases). The CDR3 runs 17 residues. Deletions cut 1 base from V and 4 bases from J, with 21 bases between. CDR1 is SGHRS and CDR2 is YFSETQ in the germline V gene. Here the CDR3 reads CASSLWGLTGDDYEQYF. CDR3 nucleotide sequence: TGCGCCAGCAGCTTGTGGGGTTTAACAGGAGATGATTACGAGCAGTACTTC.

This clone appeared a single time. The V gene is TRBV20-1, the J gene TRBJ2-3; no clear D gene. The germline V gene has CDR1 DFQATT and CDR2 SNEGSKA (reference sequence). The CDR3 contains 11 residues. V shed 5 bases and J shed 0 bases, with 3 bases lying between them. CDR3 in DNA: TGCAGTGCTTTCAGCACAGATACGCAGTATTTT. It yields the protein CSAFSTDTQYF.

This clone was observed once. This sequence joins TRBV30 and TRBJ2-1; D is unclear. Germline loops: CDR1 GTSNPN, CDR2 SVGIG (reference sequence). CDR3 length: 14 amino acids. Trimming took 2 bases from V and 4 from J, leaving 12 bases between them. The CDR3 DNA follows: TGTGCCTGGAGTCCCCGAGCTGAATACAATGAGCAGTTCTTC. Translated, it gives CAWSPRAEYNEQFF.

The gene calls are TRBV5-4 and TRBJ1-3; 7 nucleotides agree with TRBD1. Germline trimming cut 3 bases from V and 2 bases from J; bases unmatched to any gene: 2. The CDR3 sequence is 14 residues long. Germline values: CDR1 SGHNT, CDR2 YYREEE (reference sequence). The CDR3 spells CASSSTGAGNTIYF. The CDR3 coding sequence is TGTGCCAGCAGCTCTACAGGGGCTGGAAACACCATATATTTT.

About this clone: This CDR3 is also generated by other DNA sequences in the sample. The V call is TRBV30, the J call TRBJ1-5; D unclear. CDR3 length equals 13 residues. The V and J ends lost 0 bases and 4 bases respectively, with 7 bases between them. In germline, CDR1 is GTSNPN, CDR2 SVGIG (reference sequence). CDR3 sequence reads: CAWSVQSNQPQHF. CDR3 coding DNA: TGTGCCTGGAGTGTACAGTCGAATCAGCCCCAGCATTTT.

V and J are TRBV5-4 and TRBJ2-3; no clear D. Germline V gives CDR1 SGHNT, CDR2 YYREEE (reference sequence). Trimming shortened V by 3 bases and J by 0 bases, and 8 bases separated the two germline ends. The CDR3 length is 14 residues. The CDR3 DNA reads TGTGCCAGCAGCTCGGGCCTTAGCACAGATACGCAGTATTTT. Protein: CASSSGLSTDTQYF.

This clone was seen a single time. The chain employs TRBV6-2 or TRBV6-3 and TRBJ1-1; 7 nucleotides match TRBD1. V lost 5 bases, J lost 5 bases, and 5 bases stayed unmatched. The CDR3 runs to 13 residues. Germline assignment: CDR1 MNHEY and CDR2 SVGEGT. This CDR3 is CASSTYRGTEAFF. The CDR3 bases are TGTGCCAGCAGTACGTACAGGGGTACTGAAGCTTTCTTT.

The chain has TRBV30 and TRBJ2-3; D is possibly TRBD1 (8 bases). This CDR3 has 17 amino acids. Germline lookup yields CDR1 GTSNPN and CDR2 SVGIG (reference sequence). With 5 bases removed from V and 1 base from J, the gap between germline ends came to 22 bases. The CDR3 loop reads CAWGRALTGGGTDTQYF. CDR3 DNA sequence: TGTGCCTGGGGTCGCGCTCTAACAGGGGGGGGCACAGATACGCAGTATTTT.

This chain's CDR3 is CASSYFPSGRSRAKQFF. The CDR3 DNA reads as TGTGCCAGCAGTTACTTTCCTAGCGGGAGGTCCCGCGCTAAGCAGTTCTTC. The chain carries TRBV6-2 or TRBV6-3 and TRBJ2-1, with 11 bases lining up with TRBD2. Germline V gives CDR1 MNHEY, CDR2 SVGEGT. The V segment lost 1 base and the J segment 11 bases; nucleotides outside the gene matches: 13. This CDR3 contains 17 residues.

The genes are TRBV5-8 and TRBJ1-6; no definite D call. In germline, CDR1 is SGHTS, CDR2 YDEGEE. Deletions cut 1 base from V and 8 bases from J, with 7 bases between. The CDR3 extends over 13 amino acids. The CDR3 nucleotides are TGTGCCAGCAGCTTGCGACGGGATTCACCCCTCCACTTT. The encoded protein is CASSLRRDSPLHF.

The J gene is TRBJ2-1, the V gene TRBV7-9, with 7 bases matching TRBD2. Losses at the gene ends were 5 bases for V and 0 bases for J; bases not matched to a gene: 4. The CDR3 runs 15 residues. CDR1 and CDR2 (germline): SEHNR, FQNEAQ (reference sequence). CDR3 bases: TGTGCCAGCAGCAGAGCGGGAAGCTCCTACAATGAGCAGTTCTTC. As protein: CASSRAGSSYNEQFF.

The chain joins TRBV11-2 to TRBJ2-4; 11 bases agree with TRBD1. Germline-derived CDR1 and CDR2 are SGHAT and FQNNGV. J gave up 8 bases and V 3 bases, and 3 bases lay outside the gene matches. This CDR3 has 14 residues. CDR3 nucleotides: TGTGCCAGCAGCTTGGGACAGGGGGTGTACATTCAGTACTTC. It translates to CASSLGQGVYIQYF.

This clone was observed a few times. The chain carries TRBV6-5 and TRBJ2-7, with a weak D call TRBD1 (5 bases). The CDR3 runs 11 residues. Germline lookup yields CDR1 MNHEY and CDR2 SVGAGI. V lost 7 bases to trimming and J lost 5 bases, with 9 bases between them. The CDR3 DNA reads as TGTGCCAGCACCCAGGGTAACGAGCAGTACTTC. Translation: CASTQGNEQYF.

The chain recombines TRBV28 with TRBJ1-4, with 10 bases lining up with TRBD1. The germline CDR1 and CDR2 sequences are MDHEN and SYDVKM. V trimming: 3 bases; J trimming: 8 bases; junction bases outside the gene matches: 6. The CDR3 is 15 residues long. The CDR3 sequence is CASSFRDRGWEKLFF. CDR3 sequence (DNA): TGTGCCAGCAGTTTTCGGGACAGGGGTTGGGAAAAACTGTTTTTT.

This clone was found once. The chain links TRBV18 to TRBJ2-7; D tentatively reads TRBD1 or TRBD2 (5 bases each). The CDR3 runs to 15 residues. Trimming took off 0 bases at V and 2 bases at J, with 11 bases between the two ends. CDR1 is KGHSH, CDR2 LQKENI, per germline. CDR3 sequence (DNA): TGTGCCAGCTCACCACCCGGGACGCTTACCTACGAGCAGTACTTC. Translated: CASSPPGTLTYEQYF.

Regarding this clone: Germline and junction disagree at one end, which may indicate a read error. The CDR3 DNA is TGTGCCAGCAGTGAAAGGCCCGAAAGCGCGGACTTC. It translates to CASSERPESADF. The V gene is TRBV2, the J gene TRBJ2-5; unclear D gene. This CDR3 is 12 amino acids long. Germline V gene data show CDR1 as SNHLY and CDR2 as FYNNEI. Looking up the rest from reference TRBV2 and TRBJ2-5 gives the full variable domain: EPEVTQTPSHQVTQMGQEVILRCVPISNHLYFYWYRQILGQKVEFLVSFYNNEISEKSEIFDDQFSVERPDGSNFTLKIRSTKLEDSAMYFCASSERPESADFGPGTRLLVL.

The J gene is TRBJ1-1, the V gene TRBV24-1; perhaps TRBD1 as D (5 bases). Trimming took 0 bases from V and 6 from J, leaving 10 bases between them. The V gene's germline CDR1 is KGHDR and CDR2 SFDVKD. The CDR3 contains 14 residues. The CDR3 loop reads CATSDLWVGAEAFF. The CDR3, as DNA: TGTGCCACCAGTGATTTGTGGGTAGGGGCTGAAGCTTTCTTT.

In nucleotides, the CDR3 is TGTGCCAGCAGCTTGGATCCACTAGCGGGAGCAGGGGATACGCAGTATTTT. This encodes CASSLDPLAGAGDTQYF. The chain carries TRBV5-4 and TRBJ2-3; 11 positions match TRBD2. Germline values: CDR1 SGHNT, CDR2 YYREEE (reference sequence). The CDR3 length is 17 residues. V shed 0 bases and J 6 bases; nucleotides not matched to a gene: 9.

This clone was observed once. This CDR3 is also generated by other DNA sequences in the sample. This chain joins TRBV18 and TRBJ1-1, with TRBD1 matching over 7 bases. Germline V gives CDR1 KGHSH, CDR2 LQKENI. The CDR3 has 15 residues. Trimming cost V 1 base and J 1 base; bases outside gene matches: 3. CDR3 amino acids: CASSPQTGQNTEAFF. CDR3 nucleotide sequence: TGTGCCAGCTCACCACAGACAGGGCAGAACACTGAAGCTTTCTTT.

The genes are TRBV5-1 and TRBJ2-6, with D perhaps TRBD1 or TRBD2 (5 bases each). Deletions cut 3 bases from V and 5 bases from J, with 18 bases between. The germline V gene encodes CDR1 SGHRS and CDR2 YFSETQ. CDR3 length equals 17 residues. CDR3 nucleotides: TGCGCCAGCAGCTCTGGGGACGGGTCTCTGCGGGCCAACGTCCTGACTTTC. It codes for CASSSGDGSLRANVLTF.

The rearrangement joins TRBV4-3 to TRBJ2-3; 12 bases are shared with TRBD2. This CDR3 is 16 amino acids long. Germline V gene data show CDR1 as LGHNA and CDR2 as YSLEER. Trimming removed 2 bases from V and 4 bases from J; junction bases left unmatched: 4. The CDR3 sequence is CASSQQTSGSPDTQYF. The CDR3 DNA follows: TGCGCCAGCAGCCAACAGACTAGCGGGAGTCCAGATACGCAGTATTTT.

The V and J genes are TRBV11-2 and TRBJ1-2, with D tentatively TRBD1 (5 bases). This CDR3 comprises 15 residues. Germline V gene sequence: CDR1 SGHAT, CDR2 FQNNGV. The V end was cut by 4 bases, the J end by 4 bases, with 16 bases between. CDR3 residues: CASSSEGREGYGYTF. The CDR3 DNA is TGTGCCAGCAGCTCGGAGGGACGGGAGGGCTATGGCTACACCTTC.

The chain recombines TRBV6-6 with TRBJ2-7; 9 bases line up with TRBD1. From germline, CDR1 is MNHNY and CDR2 SVGAGI (reference sequence). V lost 5 bases, J lost 6 bases, and 11 bases stayed unmatched. This CDR3 has 15 residues. The DNA of the CDR3 is TGTGCCAGCAGTGAGCCGGGACAGGGATTCTCCGAGCAGTACTTC. Protein sequence: CASSEPGQGFSEQYF.